The clone carrying this T cell receptor beta chain appeared many times. Construction of the TCRbeta library involved unique molecular identifiers. TCRdb reprocessed the PCR reads with MiXCR, giving one entry per CDR3 protein. The repertoire consists of fewer than 200,000 distinct CDR3 sequences, with approximately 6.8% occurring once and the leading ten covering 3% to 3.5%. These data belong to a study of T-cell reconstitution after alpha-beta-depleted transplantation in children. CDR1 LGHDT and CDR2 YNNKEL come from the germline V gene (reference sequence). This CDR3 region has 14 residues. The ends were cut back, 1 base at V and 6 bases at J, with 10 bases in the middle.

This chain uses TRBV3-1 with TRBJ1-5; D call uncertain. The TCR originated in a human donor who donated a stem cell graft to a child with Wiskott-Aldrich syndrome. This specimen consisted of PBMCs from the stem cell graft donor, obtained from the stem cell graft. The CDR3: CASSQALGSQPQHF. The DNA for the CDR3 is TGTGCCAGCAGCCAAGCACTGGGGTCTCAGCCCCAGCATTTT.